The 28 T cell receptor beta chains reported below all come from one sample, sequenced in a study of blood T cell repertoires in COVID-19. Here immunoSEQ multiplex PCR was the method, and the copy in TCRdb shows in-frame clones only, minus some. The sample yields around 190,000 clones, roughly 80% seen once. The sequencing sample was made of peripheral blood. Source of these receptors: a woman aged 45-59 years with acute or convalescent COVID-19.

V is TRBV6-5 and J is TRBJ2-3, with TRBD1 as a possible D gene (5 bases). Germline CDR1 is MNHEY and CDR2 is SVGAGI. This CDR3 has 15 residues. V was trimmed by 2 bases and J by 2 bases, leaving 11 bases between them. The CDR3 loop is CASSYRQGLTDTQYF. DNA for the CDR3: TGTGCCAGCAGTTACCGGCAGGGCCTCACAGATACGCAGTATTTT.

The CDR3 DNA follows: TGTGCCTGGAGTGTGGCGAACACTGAAGCTTTCTTT. Residues: CAWSVANTEAFF. J is TRBJ1-1 and V is TRBV30; D is unresolved. The CDR3 runs 12 residues. The germline CDR1 and CDR2 sequences are GTSNPN and SVGIG (reference sequence). The V gene lost 0 bases and the J gene lost 1 base, with 3 bases spanning the gap.

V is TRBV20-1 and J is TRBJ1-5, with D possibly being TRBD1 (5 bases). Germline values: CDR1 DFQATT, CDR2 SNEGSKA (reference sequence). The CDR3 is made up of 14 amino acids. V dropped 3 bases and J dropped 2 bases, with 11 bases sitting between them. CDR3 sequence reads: CSASTGWGNQPQHF. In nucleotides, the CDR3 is TGCAGTGCTAGTACAGGTTGGGGCAATCAGCCCCAGCATTTT.

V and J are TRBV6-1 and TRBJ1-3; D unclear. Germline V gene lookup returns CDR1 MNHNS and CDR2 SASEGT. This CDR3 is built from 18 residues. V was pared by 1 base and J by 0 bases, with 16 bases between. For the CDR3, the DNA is TGTGCCAGCAGTGAAGGCGCGGGCACGGCAAGCTCTGGAAACACCATATATTTT. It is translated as CASSEGAGTASSGNTIYF.

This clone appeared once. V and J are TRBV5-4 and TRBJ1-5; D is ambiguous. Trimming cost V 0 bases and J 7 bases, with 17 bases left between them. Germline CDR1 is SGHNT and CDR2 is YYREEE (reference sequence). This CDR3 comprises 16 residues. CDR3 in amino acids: CASSLGPTGSGQPQHF. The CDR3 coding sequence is TGTGCCAGCAGCTTGGGACCAACGGGGTCTGGACAGCCCCAGCATTTT.

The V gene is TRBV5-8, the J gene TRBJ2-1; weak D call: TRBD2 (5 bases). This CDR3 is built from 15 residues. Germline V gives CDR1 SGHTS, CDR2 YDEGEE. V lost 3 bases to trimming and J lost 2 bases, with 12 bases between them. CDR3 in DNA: TGTGCCAGCAGCTCCACGGGGAGAACCTACAATGAGCAGTTCTTC. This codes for CASSSTGRTYNEQFF.

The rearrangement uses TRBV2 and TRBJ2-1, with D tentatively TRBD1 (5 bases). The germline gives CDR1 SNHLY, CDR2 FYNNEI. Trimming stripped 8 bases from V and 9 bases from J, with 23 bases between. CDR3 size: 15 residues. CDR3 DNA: TGTGCCAGCGGTAGGGTTCAGGGCCAATGGAGTGAGCAGTTCTTC. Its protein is CASGRVQGQWSEQFF. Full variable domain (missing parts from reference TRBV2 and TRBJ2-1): EPEVTQTPSHQVTQMGQEVILRCVPISNHLYFYWYRQILGQKVEFLVSFYNNEISEKSEIFDDQFSVERPDGSNFTLKIRSTKLEDSAMYFCASGRVQGQWSEQFFGPGTRLTVL.

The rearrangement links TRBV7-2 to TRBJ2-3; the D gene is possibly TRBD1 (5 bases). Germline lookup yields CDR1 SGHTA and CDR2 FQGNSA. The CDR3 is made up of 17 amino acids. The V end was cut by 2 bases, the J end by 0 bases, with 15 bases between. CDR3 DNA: TGTGCCAGCAGCTTATCTGGGGCGGTCCCTAGCACAGATACGCAGTATTTT. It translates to CASSLSGAVPSTDTQYF. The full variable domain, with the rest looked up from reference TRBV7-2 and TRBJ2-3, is GAGVSQSPSNKVTEKGKDVELRCDPISGHTALYWYRQSLGQGLEFLIYFQGNSAPDKSGLPSDRFSAERTGGSVSTLTIQRTQQEDSAVYLCASSLSGAVPSTDTQYFGPGTRLTVL.

Written as DNA, the CDR3 is TGTGCCATCAGGACGGACTCAGAAAATCAAGAGACCCAGTACTTC. This codes for CAIRTDSENQETQYF. The rearrangement uses TRBV10-3 and TRBJ2-5, with D perhaps TRBD2 (5 bases). From germline, CDR1 is ENHRY and CDR2 SYGVKD. Trimming removed 6 bases at V and 2 bases at J, with 16 bases between. This CDR3 is 15 amino acids long.

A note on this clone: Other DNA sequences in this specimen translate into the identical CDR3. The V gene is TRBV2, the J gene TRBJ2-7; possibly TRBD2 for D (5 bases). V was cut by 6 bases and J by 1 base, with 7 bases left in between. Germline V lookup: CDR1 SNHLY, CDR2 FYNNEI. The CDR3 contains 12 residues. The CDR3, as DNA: TGTGCCAGCAGAGGCGGGTCCTACGAGCAGTACTTC. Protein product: CASRGGSYEQYF.

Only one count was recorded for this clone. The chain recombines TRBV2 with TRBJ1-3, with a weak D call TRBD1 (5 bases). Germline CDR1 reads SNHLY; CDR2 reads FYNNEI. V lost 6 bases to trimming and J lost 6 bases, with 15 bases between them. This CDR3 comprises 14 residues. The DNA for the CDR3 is TGTGCCAGCAGGGGGGGACTCTTTGAAAACACCATATATTTT. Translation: CASRGGLFENTIYF.

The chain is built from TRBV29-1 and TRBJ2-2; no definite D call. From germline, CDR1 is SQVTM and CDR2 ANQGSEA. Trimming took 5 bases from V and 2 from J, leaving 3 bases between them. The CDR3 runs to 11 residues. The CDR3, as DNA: TGCAGCGTTCATAACACCGGGGAGCTGTTTTTT. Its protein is CSVHNTGELFF.

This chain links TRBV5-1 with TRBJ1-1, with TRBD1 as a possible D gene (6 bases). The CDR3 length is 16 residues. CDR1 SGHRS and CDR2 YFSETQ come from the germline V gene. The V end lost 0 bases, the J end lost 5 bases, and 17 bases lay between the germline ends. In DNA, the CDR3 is TGCGCCAGCAGCTTGGAGTTCGCCAGGGGAAGGACTGAAGCTTTCTTT. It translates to CASSLEFARGRTEAFF. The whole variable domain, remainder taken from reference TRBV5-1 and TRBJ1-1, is KAGVTQTPRYLIKTRGQQVTLSCSPISGHRSVSWYQQTPGQGLQFLFEYFSETQRNKGNFPGRFSGRQFSNSRSEMNVSTLELGDSALYLCASSLEFARGRTEAFFGQGTRLTVV.

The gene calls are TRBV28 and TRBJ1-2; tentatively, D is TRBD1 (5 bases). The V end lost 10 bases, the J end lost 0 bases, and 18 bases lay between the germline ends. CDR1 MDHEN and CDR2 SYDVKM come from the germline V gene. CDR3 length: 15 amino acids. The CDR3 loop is CAIAGGVASNYGYTF. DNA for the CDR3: TGTGCCATCGCAGGAGGGGTAGCCTCTAACTATGGCTACACCTTC.

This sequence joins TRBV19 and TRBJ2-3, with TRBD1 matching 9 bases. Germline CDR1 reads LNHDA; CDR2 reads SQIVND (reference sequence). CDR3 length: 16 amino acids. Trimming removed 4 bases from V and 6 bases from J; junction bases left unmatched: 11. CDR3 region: CASSNSRDREFDTQYF. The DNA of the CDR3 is TGTGCCAGTAGTAACTCCCGGGACAGGGAATTCGATACGCAGTATTTT.

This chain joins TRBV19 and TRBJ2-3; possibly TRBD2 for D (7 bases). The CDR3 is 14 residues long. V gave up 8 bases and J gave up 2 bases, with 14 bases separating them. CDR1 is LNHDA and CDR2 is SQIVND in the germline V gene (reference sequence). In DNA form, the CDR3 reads TGTGCCAGTGGGAGGGGGGAGTTCACAGATACGCAGTATTTT. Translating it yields CASGRGEFTDTQYF.

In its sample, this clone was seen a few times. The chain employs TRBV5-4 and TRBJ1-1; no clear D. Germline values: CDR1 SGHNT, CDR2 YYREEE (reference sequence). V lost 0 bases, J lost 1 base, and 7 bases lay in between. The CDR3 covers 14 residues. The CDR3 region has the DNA TGTGCCAGCAGCTTGGGACACGCGAACACTGAAGCTTTCTTT. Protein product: CASSLGHANTEAFF.

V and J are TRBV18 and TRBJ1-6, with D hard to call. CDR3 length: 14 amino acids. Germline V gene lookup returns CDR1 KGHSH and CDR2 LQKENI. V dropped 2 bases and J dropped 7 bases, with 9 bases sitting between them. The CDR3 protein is CASSPGPGNSPLHF. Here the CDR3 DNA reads TGTGCCAGCTCACCAGGGCCGGGGAATTCACCCCTCCACTTT. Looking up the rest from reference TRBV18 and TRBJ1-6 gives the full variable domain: NAGVMQNPRHLVRRRGQEARLRCSPMKGHSHVYWYRQLPEEGLKFMVYLQKENIIDESGMPKERFSAEFPKEGPSILRIQQVVRGDSAAYFCASSPGPGNSPLHFGNGTRLTVT.

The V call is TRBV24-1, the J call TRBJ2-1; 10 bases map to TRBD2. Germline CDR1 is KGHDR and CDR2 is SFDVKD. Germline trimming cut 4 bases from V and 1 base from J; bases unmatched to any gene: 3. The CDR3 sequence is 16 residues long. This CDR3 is CATSELSGGSYNEQFF. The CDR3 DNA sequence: TGTGCCACCAGTGAGCTTAGCGGGGGGTCCTACAATGAGCAGTTCTTC.

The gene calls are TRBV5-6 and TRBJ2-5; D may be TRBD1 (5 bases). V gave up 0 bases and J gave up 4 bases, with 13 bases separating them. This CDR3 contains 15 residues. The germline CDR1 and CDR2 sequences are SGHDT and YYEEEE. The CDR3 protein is CASSLDLSGLETQYF. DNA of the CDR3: TGTGCCAGCAGCTTGGATTTGTCAGGGCTAGAGACCCAGTACTTC.

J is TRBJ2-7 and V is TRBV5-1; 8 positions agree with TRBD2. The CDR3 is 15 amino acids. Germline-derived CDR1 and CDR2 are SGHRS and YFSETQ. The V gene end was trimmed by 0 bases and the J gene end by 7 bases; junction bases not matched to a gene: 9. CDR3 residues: CASSLVAGSPGEQYF. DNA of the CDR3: TGCGCCAGCAGCTTGGTAGCGGGGAGCCCCGGAGAGCAGTACTTC.

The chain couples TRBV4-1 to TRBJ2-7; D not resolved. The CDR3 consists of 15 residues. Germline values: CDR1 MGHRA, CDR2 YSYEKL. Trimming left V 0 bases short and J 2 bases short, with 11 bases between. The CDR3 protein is CASSQDPTEAYEQYF. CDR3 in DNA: TGCGCCAGCAGCCAAGATCCCACAGAAGCCTACGAGCAGTACTTC.

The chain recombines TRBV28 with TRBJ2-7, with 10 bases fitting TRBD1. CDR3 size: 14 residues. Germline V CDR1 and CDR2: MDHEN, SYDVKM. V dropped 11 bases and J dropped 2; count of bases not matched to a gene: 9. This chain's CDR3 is CASYLGQGAYEQYF. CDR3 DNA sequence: TGTGCCTCCTACCTAGGACAGGGGGCCTACGAGCAGTACTTC.

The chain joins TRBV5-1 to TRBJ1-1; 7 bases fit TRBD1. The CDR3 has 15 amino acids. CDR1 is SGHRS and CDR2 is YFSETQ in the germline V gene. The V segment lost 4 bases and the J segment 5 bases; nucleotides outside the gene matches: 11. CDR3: CASSAEGARGTEAFF. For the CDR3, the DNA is TGCGCCAGCAGCGCCGAGGGGGCGCGGGGTACTGAAGCTTTCTTT.

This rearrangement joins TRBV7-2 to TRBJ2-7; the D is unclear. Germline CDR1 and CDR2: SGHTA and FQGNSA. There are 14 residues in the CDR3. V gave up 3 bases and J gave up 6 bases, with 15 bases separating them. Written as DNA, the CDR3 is TGTGCCAGCAGCTTTGGCAGGATGACATCCGAGCAGTACTTC. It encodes CASSFGRMTSEQYF.

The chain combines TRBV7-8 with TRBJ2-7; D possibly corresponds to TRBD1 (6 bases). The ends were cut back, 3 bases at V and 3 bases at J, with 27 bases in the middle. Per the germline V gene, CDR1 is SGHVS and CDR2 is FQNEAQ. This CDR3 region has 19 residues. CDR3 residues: CASSLYGGNGRGSIYEQYF. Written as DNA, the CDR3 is TGTGCCAGCAGCTTGTATGGTGGAAACGGCAGGGGATCGATCTACGAGCAGTACTTC.

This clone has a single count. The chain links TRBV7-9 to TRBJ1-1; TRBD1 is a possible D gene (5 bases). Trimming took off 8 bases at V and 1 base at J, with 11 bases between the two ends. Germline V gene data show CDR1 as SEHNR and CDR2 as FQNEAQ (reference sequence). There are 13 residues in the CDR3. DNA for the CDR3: TGTGCCAGCGCGGGGGAAAAGAACACTGAAGCTTTCTTT. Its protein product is CASAGEKNTEAFF.

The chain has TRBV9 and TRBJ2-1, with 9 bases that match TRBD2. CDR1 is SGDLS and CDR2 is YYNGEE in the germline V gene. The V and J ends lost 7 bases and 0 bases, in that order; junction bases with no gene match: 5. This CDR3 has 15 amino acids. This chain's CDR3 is CASSFSGSSYNEQFF. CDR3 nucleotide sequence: TGTGCCAGCTCCTTTAGCGGGAGCTCCTACAATGAGCAGTTCTTC.